The clone carrying this TCR beta chain occurred a few times. RNA transcripts gave rise to amplified TCR beta CDR3 regions. A set of HTBI primers served as the primers for a first-round RT-PCR of the TCR CDR3. TCRdb processed the multiplex PCR reads anew with MiXCR; each CDR3 protein has one entry. This sample has 400,000 to 550,000 distinct CDR3 sequences; around 14% occur once, and the top ten carry 17%. With V trimmed by 3 bases and J by 1 base, 8 bases remained unmatched. From germline, CDR1 is MGHRA and CDR2 YSYEKL. The CDR3 loop spans 17 amino acids. Stable disease denoted Graves' hyperthyroidism without ophthalmopathy progression within 18 months. The diagnoses drew upon clinical symptoms, serum thyroxine and TRAb, thyroid ultrasound and orbital computed tomography. The source of the sample is a study of T cells in Graves' hyperthyroidism and ophthalmopathy. Looking at the study overall: Blood was drawn when the patient was first diagnosed and still untreated.

The V and J genes are TRBV4-1 and TRBJ1-5; 8 bases are a match to TRBD1. The TCR originated in a woman between 18 and 30 years old with Graves' hyperthyroidism. The sample taken for sequencing was blood. CDR3 amino acids: CASSQGIRGPSNQPQHF. CDR3 DNA: TGCGCCAGCAGCCAGGGCATCAGGGGGCCGAGCAATCAGCCCCAGCATTTT.